The T cell receptor (beta chain) under discussion was sequenced for a study of cytomegalovirus exposure and HLA in healthy donors. V lost 10 bases and J lost 2; bases outside the gene matches: 8. From germline, CDR1 is ENHRY and CDR2 SYGVKD. The CDR3 length is 14 residues. With 60 Vbeta and 13 Jbeta primers, the PCR was carried out. Sequencing used immunoSEQ multiplex PCR; TCRdb keeps in-frame clones, though not all of them. The sample yields around 160,000 clones, roughly two thirds seen once. The receptor was derived from a woman in her 40s in good health and CMV-seropositive. The V call is TRBV10-3, the J call TRBJ2-3, with 8 bases aligning to TRBD2. Sequenced: PBMCs. The CDR3 protein is CATSRGGDTDTQYF. The CDR3 DNA sequence: TGTGCCACCAGCCGGGGGGGCGACACAGATACGCAGTATTTT.